This TCR beta chain came from a study of regulatory T cells in long-lasting Graves disease. On the study more broadly: The definition of persistent Graves' disease was over 5 years of antithyroid drugs with positive TSH receptor antibodies.

By share, this clonotype ranks as medium-sized (0.01 to 0.1%). Time point given: persistent/refractory GD, antithyroid drugs over 5 years with positive TRAb. The TCR library was made from RNA that had been extracted from PBMCs in TRIzol. Germline trimming cut 4 bases from V and 0 bases from J; bases unmatched to any gene: 6. The CDR3 is 17 residues long. Germline V gene lookup returns CDR1 SEHNR and CDR2 FQNEAQ (reference sequence). Construction of the TCR beta libraries employed iRepertoire HTBI primers in conjunction with Arm-PCR of CDR3 regions. TCRdb recomputed calls from the multiplex PCR reads with MiXCR, one row per CDR3 protein. This sample carries approximately 470,000 distinct CDR3 sequences, around 21% of them seen once, and the ten largest clones take less than 9%.

V is TRBV7-9 and J is TRBJ2-7; 13 nucleotides agree with TRBD2. Sequences were derived from peripheral blood mononuclear cells (PBMCs), sampled when the disease was refractory, from a patient treated with antithyroid drugs. This clonotype was obtained from a female donor with Graves disease. The CDR3 DNA follows: TGTGCCAGCAGCTACCCAGGGACTAGCGGGAACTCCTACGAGCAGTACTTC. It specifies CASSYPGTSGNSYEQYF.